This is a list of T cell receptor beta chains from one sample in a study of shared clonotypes between healthy human individuals. The repertoire was sequenced with immunoSEQ multiplex PCR; TCRdb's copy has only in-frame clones and lacks some. Of hundreds of thousands of clones listed, around 96% were seen once; the top ten hold less than 0.12%. The sample consisted of naive CD8+ T cells sorted from blood. The receptor source for this set is a woman in her twenties or thirties in good health. CDR3s include the opening cysteine and the closing phenylalanine or tryptophan. A D gene is named only where the DNA matches it firmly. Part of the rows lack a size; the others show once, few, many or a class for expanded clones.

TRBV4-1,TRBD2,NA,TRBJ2-7,TGCGCCAGCAGTCTCAGACTAGCGGGAGACTACGAGCAGTACTTC,CASSLRLAGDYEQYF
TRBV27,TRBD2,NA,TRBJ2-2,TGTGCCAGCATTGCTAGCGGGAGCCCCGGGGAGCTGTTTTTT,CASIASGSPGELFF
TRBV7-2,NA,NA,TRBJ2-7,TGTGCCAGCAGCTTAGCCCTCATGGGCCGTCCTTCTCCGGGGGAGCAGTACTTC,CASSLALMGRPSPGEQYF
TRBV14,NA,NA,TRBJ2-7,TGTGCCAGCAGCCAAGTGGGGATCGAGCAGTACTTC,CASSQVGIEQYF
TRBV10-3,NA,NA,TRBJ2-2,TGTGCCATCACCCGGGCCCACCTGAACACCGGGGAGCTGTTTTTT,CAITRAHLNTGELFF
TRBV28,NA,once,TRBJ2-5,TGTGCCAGCACCATGGGGCCAGCGCAAGCCCAAGAGACCCAGTACTTC,CASTMGPAQAQETQYF
TRBV5-5,TRBD1,NA,TRBJ2-7,TGTGCCAGCAGCCGCCCTGACAGGGGGAACGAGCAGTACTTC,CASSRPDRGNEQYF
TRBV4-2,NA,NA,TRBJ2-1,TGTGCCAGCAGCACTAGCTATGAGCAGTTCTTC,CASSTSYEQFF
TRBV13,NA,once,TRBJ2-7,TGTGCCAGCAGCGCCGGGCAGGGGATGTCCTACGAGCAGTACTTC,CASSAGQGMSYEQYF
TRBV5-6,TRBD2,NA,TRBJ2-1,TGTGCCAGCAGCTCATTAGCGGGGAAATACAATGAGCAGTTCTTC,CASSSLAGKYNEQFF
TRBV5-5,NA,NA,TRBJ2-2,TGTGCCAGCAGGAGGACTGACATCACCGGGGAGCTGTTTTTT,CASRRTDITGELFF
TRBV6-5,TRBD2,once,TRBJ2-1,TGTGCCACCACCTGGCGGGAGATGAATGAGCAGTTCTTC,CATTWREMNEQFF
TRBV9,TRBD1,NA,TRBJ1-2,TGTGCCAGCAGCGGTCAGGGGGCGCTGGTCTATGGCTACACCTTC,CASSGQGALVYGYTF
TRBV6-5,NA,NA,TRBJ2-2,TGTGCCAGCAGCTACGACTGGGGGACCGGGGAGCTGTTTTTT,CASSYDWGTGELFF
TRBV30,TRBD1,NA,TRBJ1-2,TGTGCCTGGAGTATTACAGGGGTGGAAGGCTACACCTTC,CAWSITGVEGYTF
TRBV2,NA,NA,TRBJ1-2,TGTGCCAGCACCGAAGGCAGGGCCGGCTACACCTTC,CASTEGRAGYTF
TRBV5-6,TRBD2,NA,TRBJ2-7,TGTGCCAGCAGCTTGGAGAGGCTAGCGGGATCTGCCCTTACCTACGAGCAGTACTTC,CASSLERLAGSALTYEQYF
TRBV14,TRBD1,NA,TRBJ1-1,TGTGCCAGCAGCCAAAGAAGAAGAGCAGGGGGAGACACTGAAGCTTTCTTT,CASSQRRRAGGDTEAFF
TRBV19,NA,NA,TRBJ2-5,TGTGCCAGTAGTATAGGTTGGGATCTTCAAGAGACCCAGTACTTC,CASSIGWDLQETQYF
TRBV28,NA,NA,TRBJ1-1,TGTGCCAGCAGTTCGCCGACAGGGAACACTGAAGCTTTCTTT,CASSSPTGNTEAFF
TRBV29-1,NA,once,TRBJ2-1,TGCAGCGTTGAAGGGGGGGATCGCTACAATGAGCAGTTCTTC,CSVEGGDRYNEQFF
TRBV6-1,TRBD1,NA,TRBJ1-4,TGTGCCAGCAGTCCCCGGGACAGTGAAAAACTGTTTTTT,CASSPRDSEKLFF
TRBV2,NA,once,TRBJ2-1,TGTGCCAGCAGTGACGGGTATTACAATGAGCAGTTCTTC,CASSDGYYNEQFF
TRBV7-9,TRBD2,NA,TRBJ2-3,TGTGCCAGCACCTCGGGAGGGGTCACAGATACGCAGTATTTT,CASTSGGVTDTQYF
TRBV19,NA,NA,TRBJ2-1,TGTGCCAGTAGCATTAGCGCCGCCTACAATGAGCAGTTCTTC,CASSISAAYNEQFF
TRBV28,NA,NA,TRBJ1-2,TGTGCCAGCAGTCCGACGAGGGGCAAGAGTGCGTATGGCTACACCTTC,CASSPTRGKSAYGYTF
TRBV6-1,TRBD1,once,TRBJ2-7,TGTGCCAGCAGTGTTTCGAGGACAGGGGGCTACGAGCAGTACTTC,CASSVSRTGGYEQYF
TRBV15,NA,NA,TRBJ2-2,TGTGCCACCAGCAGAGTGACGAGACCCGGGGAGCTGTTTTTT,CATSRVTRPGELFF
TRBV28,NA,NA,TRBJ2-7,TGTGCCAGCAGTTTATCCCGGGACTTCTCCTACGAGCAGTACTTC,CASSLSRDFSYEQYF
TRBV9,NA,once,TRBJ2-4,TGTGCCAGCAGCGTAGATTGGGGGGGCGGAAACATTCAGTACTTC,CASSVDWGGGNIQYF
TRBV5-5,NA,NA,TRBJ2-1,TGTGCCAGCGGGAGCTCCTCCTACAATGAGCAGTTCTTC,CASGSSSYNEQFF
TRBV23-1,TRBD1,NA,TRBJ2-2,TGCGCCAGCAGTCAATCGAGGACAGGACCTTACACCGGGGAGCTGTTTTTT,CASSQSRTGPYTGELFF
TRBV25-1,TRBD2,NA,TRBJ2-7,TGTGCCAGCAGTGAGGGGGGGACGCCCTACGAGCAGTACTTC,CASSEGGTPYEQYF
TRBV5-1,TRBD2,NA,TRBJ2-5,TGCGCCAGCAGCTTGGTAATAGCGGGACCTCAAGAGACCCAGTACTTC,CASSLVIAGPQETQYF
TRBV6-4,TRBD1,once,TRBJ2-6,TGTGCCAGGCCGCCGGGACAGGAATCCTCTGGGGCCAACGTCCTGACTTTC,CARPPGQESSGANVLTF